Listed below are T cell receptor beta chains from one sample, sequenced in a study of blood T cell repertoires in COVID-19. Clones were read by immunoSEQ multiplex PCR, and TCRdb kept only the in-frame ones, dropping some. The sample has approximately 200,000 clones; approximately 83% are singletons. The sequenced sample consisted of peripheral blood. The origin of the receptors is a woman in her forties or fifties with acute or convalescent COVID-19. Each CDR3 is given with its conserved first and last residue. Fields, in order: clone size, V gene, J gene, D gene, CDR3 DNA, CDR3 protein. A D gene is named only where the DNA matches it firmly. Rows may omit the clone size; those that give it use once, few, many or a size class.

-,TRBV24-1,TRBJ2-5,-,TGTGCCACCAGTGATCGGCGCGGGACCCACCTCCACCAAGAGACCCAGTACTTC,CATSDRRGTHLHQETQYF
-,TRBV7-2,TRBJ1-5,TRBD1,TGTGCCAGCAGCTTACAGGGGGGTGGGCAGCCCCAGCATTTT,CASSLQGGGQPQHF
-,TRBV5-1,TRBJ1-4,-,TGCGCCAGCAGCTTCGGGCAGGGTTGGGAAAAACTGTTTTTT,CASSFGQGWEKLFF
once,TRBV5-1,TRBJ2-2,-,TGCGCCAGCAGTTCGGGGACGAACACCGGGGAGCTGTTTTTT,CASSSGTNTGELFF
-,TRBV7-8,TRBJ1-3,-,TGTGCCAGCAGCTTAGTGACAGGCGGGAACACCATATATTTT,CASSLVTGGNTIYF
-,TRBV5-4,TRBJ1-1,TRBD1,TGTGCCAGCAGCCTACAGGGGCGACGGACTGAAGCTTTCTTT,CASSLQGRRTEAFF
-,TRBV6-5,TRBJ1-4,-,TGTGCCAGCTCTACAGGGCAAGAAAAACTGTTTTTT,CASSTGQEKLFF
-,TRBV14,TRBJ1-2,TRBD1,TGTGCCAGCAGCCGTAGACAGGGGACTCCCTATGGCTACACCTTC,CASSRRQGTPYGYTF
-,TRBV14,TRBJ1-2,-,TGTGCCAGCAGCCAAGATAGGAACAGCTATGGCTACACCTTC,CASSQDRNSYGYTF
once,TRBV27,TRBJ1-6,-,TGTGCCAGTTCGCTTAGAAATTCACCCCTCCACTTT,CASSLRNSPLHF
-,TRBV5-1,TRBJ1-2,TRBD1,TGCGCCAGCAGCTTGGGGTCCAGGGGGCAGATCTATGGCTACACCTTC,CASSLGSRGQIYGYTF
-,TRBV18,TRBJ1-1,TRBD1,TGTGCCAGCTCACCTAAGGGACAGGGGGCAGTTTTAGCTTTCTTT,CASSPKGQGAVLAFF
few,TRBV5-1,TRBJ1-1,TRBD1,TGCGCCAGCAGCACGGGACAGTTAATGAACACTGAAGCTTTCTTT,CASSTGQLMNTEAFF
-,TRBV5-1,TRBJ2-1,-,TGCGCCAGCAGCTTGGATCGGGGGGCTTCCTACAATGAGCAGTTCTTC,CASSLDRGASYNEQFF
-,TRBV5-1,TRBJ2-1,TRBD2,TGCGCCAGCAGCACCACGGGAGGAAGCAATGAGCAGTTCTTC,CASSTTGGSNEQFF
few,TRBV19,TRBJ1-5,-,TGTGCCAGTAGTGAGGGGGGGACAATCTGGCATCAGCCCCAGCATTTT,CASSEGGTIWHQPQHF
-,TRBV5-1,TRBJ1-4,-,TGCGCCAGCAGCTTGGATCCGGGGAGGGAAAAACTGTTTTTT,CASSLDPGREKLFF
-,TRBV19,TRBJ1-6,TRBD1,TGTGCCAGTAGTTCCTCCAACAGGGGGTCGGCACCCCTCCACTTT,CASSSSNRGSAPLHF
-,TRBV18,TRBJ2-3,-,TGTGCCAGCTCACCAAGGCTAGCATCGGCAGATACGCAGTATTTT,CASSPRLASADTQYF
-,TRBV4-3,TRBJ2-1,TRBD1,TGCGCCAGCAGCCAAAGACAGGGGGCGGGCTCCTACAATGAGCAGTTCTTC,CASSQRQGAGSYNEQFF
once,TRBV19,TRBJ2-3,-,TGTGCCAGTAGTATAGTTAGCGGCCTTACAGATACGCAGTATTTT,CASSIVSGLTDTQYF
-,TRBV6-1,TRBJ2-5,-,TGTGCCAGCAGTGAACAGTTGGAGACCCAGTACTTC,CASSEQLETQYF
-,TRBV19,TRBJ1-2,-,TGTGCCAGTAGAGGGTTACGCGGGAGCTATGGCTACACCTTC,CASRGLRGSYGYTF
-,TRBV7-9,TRBJ1-5,TRBD1,TGTGCCAGCAGCACCGGGACAGGACTTCAGCCCCAGCATTTT,CASSTGTGLQPQHF
-,TRBV7-2,TRBJ1-1,TRBD1,TGTGCCAGCAGCCTGACAGGGAAAAGAAACACTGAAGCTTTCTTT,CASSLTGKRNTEAFF
-,TRBV7-9,TRBJ1-6,TRBD1,TGTGCCAGCAGCAACCGACAGGGGCGAAATTCACCCCTCCACTTT,CASSNRQGRNSPLHF
-,TRBV3-1/TRBV3-2,TRBJ1-2,TRBD1,TGTGCCAGCAGCCTTCGACAGGGCGAAGCTGGTGGCTACACCTTC,CASSLRQGEAGGYTF
-,TRBV5-1,TRBJ2-1,-,TGCGCCAGCAGCGTCGGAGACCGACCTCTTACTGGGGCTGAGCAGTTCTTC,CASSVGDRPLTGAEQFF
-,TRBV6-6,TRBJ1-6,-,TGTGCCAGCACCCCGGAGGGTCCCAATAATTCACCCCTCCACTTT,CASTPEGPNNSPLHF
-,TRBV2,TRBJ2-1,-,TGTGCCAGCAAAGAGACAGGCAGCTCCTACAATGAGCAGTTCTTC,CASKETGSSYNEQFF
-,TRBV2,TRBJ2-3,TRBD1,TGTGCCAGCAGCCCAGGACAGGGTTACACAGATACGCAGTATTTT,CASSPGQGYTDTQYF
-,TRBV3-1/TRBV3-2,TRBJ1-3,-,TGTGCCAGCAGCCAAGCCGGGAAAGGAAACACCATATATTTT,CASSQAGKGNTIYF
-,TRBV28,TRBJ2-5,-,TGTGCCAGCAGTTTCGGGGTGCAGGAGACCCAGTACTTC,CASSFGVQETQYF
-,TRBV18,TRBJ2-1,-,TGTGCCAGCTCACCATCGGAAGCGGAGCAGTTCTTC,CASSPSEAEQFF
-,TRBV7-8,TRBJ2-1,TRBD2,TGTGCCAGCAGCTCTAGCGGGAAGTCCTACAATGAGCAGTTCTTC,CASSSSGKSYNEQFF
-,TRBV7-8,TRBJ1-2,-,TGTGCCAGCAGCTTAAACGCGGGGTCTAACTATGGCTACACCTTC,CASSLNAGSNYGYTF
-,TRBV5-4,TRBJ2-2,TRBD1,TGTGCCAGCAGCTCGCCCTTCGGGACAGGGACCGGGGAGCTGTTTTTT,CASSSPFGTGTGELFF
-,TRBV19,TRBJ1-4,TRBD1,TGTGCCAGTACTCGGACAGGACGCGTAGATCATGAAAAACTGTTTTTT,CASTRTGRVDHEKLFF
-,TRBV7-3,TRBJ2-2,-,TGTGCCAGCAGTTCTCTATACGGGGAGCTGTTTTTT,CASSSLYGELFF
-,TRBV3-1/TRBV3-2,TRBJ1-1,-,TGTGCCAGCAGCGGGGTTGGGGGCAGGTCCACTGAAGCTTTCTTT,CASSGVGGRSTEAFF
-,TRBV15,TRBJ2-3,-,TGTGCCACCACGGGGACTGGTTACGCAGATACGCAGTATTTT,CATTGTGYADTQYF
-,TRBV5-5,TRBJ1-3,-,TGTGCCAGCAGCTTGAGGGATCGGACTCACTCTGGAAACACCATATATTTT,CASSLRDRTHSGNTIYF
-,TRBV7-2,TRBJ1-1,TRBD1,TGTGCCAGCAGCCAGGACAGGTGGAACACTGAAGCTTTCTTT,CASSQDRWNTEAFF
-,TRBV5-1,TRBJ1-1,TRBD1,TGCGCCAGCAGCCCGAGACAGGGAACCACTGAAGCTTTCTTT,CASSPRQGTTEAFF
-,TRBV27,TRBJ2-2,-,-,CASSSSGLGTGELFF
-,TRBV7-6,TRBJ2-2,-,TGTGCCAGCAGCTTACTACACACCGGGGAGCTGTTTTTT,CASSLLHTGELFF
-,TRBV7-2,TRBJ1-1,TRBD1,TGTGCCAGCAGCTTAGCGACAGGGGGCTCCCCTGAAGCTTTCTTT,CASSLATGGSPEAFF
-,TRBV27,TRBJ2-1,TRBD2,TGTGCCAGCAGTTTATTATATACTAGCGGGAACTACAATGAGCAGTTCTTC,CASSLLYTSGNYNEQFF
-,TRBV5-6,TRBJ2-7,-,TGTGCCAGCAGCAGTCGCCACGGGGAGTACTTC,CASSSRHGEYF
-,TRBV29-1,TRBJ2-3,TRBD1,TGCAGCGTTGAACGCGACAGGGGGACAGATACGCAGTATTTT,CSVERDRGTDTQYF
-,TRBV3-1/TRBV3-2,TRBJ1-2,TRBD1,TGTGCCAGCAGCCACGGGACAGGGGTCTATGGCTACACCTTC,CASSHGTGVYGYTF
-,TRBV7-9,TRBJ1-2,TRBD1,TGTGCCAGCAGCTTCCGGACAGGGGGCGCCTCCAACTATGGCTACACCTTC,CASSFRTGGASNYGYTF
-,TRBV5-5,TRBJ2-1,-,TGTGCCAGCAGCTCTACACCGGGACTCTACCTGGATGAGCAGTTCTTC,CASSSTPGLYLDEQFF
-,TRBV4-1,TRBJ2-7,-,TGCGCCAGCAGCCGGCTGATCGGAGACAGCTTCTACGAGCAGTACTTC,CASSRLIGDSFYEQYF
-,TRBV4-2,TRBJ2-2,TRBD1,TGTGCCAGCAGCCACACTGGACAGGGGGCCGGGGAGCTGTTTTTT,CASSHTGQGAGELFF
-,TRBV30,TRBJ1-5,-,TGTGCCTGGAGCCGAGGAACAAACCAGCCCCAGCATTTT,CAWSRGTNQPQHF
-,TRBV6-2/TRBV6-3,TRBJ2-1,-,TGTGCCAGCAGTTCCAGGTCAGGGATTGACAATGAGCAGTTCTTC,CASSSRSGIDNEQFF
-,TRBV27,TRBJ2-7,-,TGTGCCAGCAACGCAGGGCCCGAGCAGTACTTC,CASNAGPEQYF
-,TRBV2,TRBJ2-5,-,TGTGCCAGCAGTGAAAGAAGCGGCGTCAGGGAGACCCAGTACTTC,CASSERSGVRETQYF